This TCR beta chain originates from a study of T cell responses to AZD1222 COVID-19 vaccine. Study-wide background: The study pooled second doses at about 4 or about 12 weeks.

The data were produced by immunoSEQ multiplex PCR, yet TCRdb's version contains in-frame clones alone and is incomplete. This sample has around 100,000 clones; roughly 90% occur once, and the top ten carry approximately 7%. This clone was seen only once. Antigen: not known. Study-level points and caveats: CD4 TCRs associated with vaccination spanned spike, dominating at 160-218 and 743-854. Two doses of AZD1222 preceded a rise in Spike-specific TCR breadth and depth. Nearly half of the spike-specific TCRs reportedly recognize variant regions that carry no mutations.

The starting material was peripheral blood, obtained on day 0 of AZD1222 vaccination. The sequence was collected from an adult in good health.

The CDR3, as DNA: TGTGCCAGCAGTAGGGGGATGTTGCGGGGGACCTTCACAGATACGCAGTATTTT. Residues: CASSRGMLRGTFTDTQYF. The chain has TRBV27 and TRBJ2-3; a weak D match, TRBD2 (7 bases). The CDR3 is 18 residues long. Germline CDR1 MNHEY, CDR2 SMNVEV (reference sequence). Trimming left V 5 bases short and J 2 bases short, with 23 bases between.